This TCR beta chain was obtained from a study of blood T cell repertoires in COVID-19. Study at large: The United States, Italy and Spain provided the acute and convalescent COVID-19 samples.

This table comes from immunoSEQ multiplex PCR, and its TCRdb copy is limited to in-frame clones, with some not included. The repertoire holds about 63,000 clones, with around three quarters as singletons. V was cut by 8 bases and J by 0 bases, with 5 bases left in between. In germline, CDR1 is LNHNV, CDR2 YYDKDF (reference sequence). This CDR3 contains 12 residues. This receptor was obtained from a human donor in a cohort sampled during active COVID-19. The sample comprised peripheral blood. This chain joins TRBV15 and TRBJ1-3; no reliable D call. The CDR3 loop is CATESSGNTIYF. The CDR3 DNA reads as TGTGCCACCGAGAGCTCTGGAAACACCATATATTTT.